This T cell receptor (beta chain) was retrieved from a study of CD8+ T cells in alopecia areata. Background on the study: Oral tofacitinib (5 to 10 mg twice daily) was administered to treated patients.

After isolation, RNA underwent reverse transcription to generate cDNA as the sequencing template. Sequenced by immunoSEQ multiplex PCR; TCRdb stores in-frame clones only, minus some. The table has a few hundred thousand clones, around two fifths seen once; the top ten hold roughly 0.45%. This clone showed up just a few times. What it recognizes is unknown. Treatment indicated: oral pan-JAK inhibitor, 5-10 mg twice daily. Alopecia areata patients had lesional scalp punch biopsies and peripheral blood taken from them. Points from the study as a whole: Only one nonresponder was present, which leaves the link between baseline CD8+ expansion and response uncertain. Lesional scalp, especially alopecia totalis/universalis, showed higher clonality than normal scalp.

V was clipped by 1 base and J by 8 bases, with 14 bases between them. Germline V CDR1 and CDR2: MGHRA, YSYEKL. This CDR3 contains 15 residues. The rearrangement uses TRBV4-1 and TRBJ1-4; weak D call: TRBD1 (5 bases). The material sequenced was CD4+ T cells sorted from blood, taken between weeks 30 and 35, from a patient treated with tofacitinib. The sequence came from a human donor with alopecia areata. This chain's CDR3 is CASSQAVTVREKLFF. The CDR3 nucleotides are TGCGCCAGCAGCCAAGCTGTGACAGTCCGGGAAAAACTGTTTTTT.